This T cell receptor beta chain was captured in a study of T cell changes during pregnancy in multiple sclerosis. Profiled with immunoSEQ multiplex PCR; TCRdb holds only in-frame clones, not every one. The table lists 65,000 to 85,000 clones, around nine tenths of them singletons. This clonotype originated in a female donor with multiple sclerosis, enrolled in a pregnancy study. The sample here was CD4+ T cells from peripheral blood mononuclear cells, taken after pregnancy.

The CDR3 is CASRPGVAGNTIYF. The CDR3 nucleotides read TGCGCCAGCCGTCCAGGGGTGGCCGGAAACACCATATATTTT. The J gene is TRBJ1-3, the V gene TRBV5-1; D perhaps matches TRBD1 (6 bases). The V gene lost 7 bases and the J gene lost 4 bases, with 15 bases spanning the gap. Germline-derived CDR1 and CDR2 are SGHRS and YFSETQ. This CDR3 is built from 14 residues.